What follows describes a single T cell receptor (beta chain). Its antigen is unidentified. CDR1 and CDR2 (germline): SGHVS, FQNEAQ. The CDR3 is 17 residues long. Template switching introduced UMIs that contain a 6-nucleotide sample barcode. Reprocessing the 5' RACE reads, TCRdb reports a single entry for every CDR3 protein and omits DNA. In all, the sample yields more than 350,000 distinct CDR3 sequences. This sample is drawn from a study of monozygotic twins with inflammatory bowel disease. Overall study results and limits: Backing was not found for a single strong signal or clonotype associated with IBD. IBD-affected twins scored below their healthy co-twins in TCRbeta diversity (inverse Simpson).

This chain connects TRBV7-8 to TRBJ2-1; TCRdb calls TRBD2, which cannot be checked without DNA. This sequence was found in a human donor with ulcerative colitis or Crohn's disease, or a healthy co-twin of an affected twin (not recorded which). The sequenced sample was blood. CDR3 loop: CASSSPSSGSIVNEQFF.